This record covers a single TCR beta chain. Its antigen is unidentified. This sample was included in a study of identical twins. Points from the study as a whole: Conclusions leaned on cross-sectional statistical analysis and did not track the same donors over time.

TCRdb reprocessed the 5' RACE reads via MiXCR and lists one record per CDR3 protein. The sample shows over 250,000 distinct CDR3 sequences, roughly 10% of them seen only once. Germline V CDR1 and CDR2: ENHRY, SYGVKD. V was clipped by 6 bases and J by 3 bases; unmatched bases: 7. This CDR3 comprises 16 residues. In addition, the sample was reused for a study of yellow fever vaccine responses in identical twins.

The receptor was isolated from a woman under 30 in good health. V is TRBV10-3 and J is TRBJ2-2; 10 nucleotides agree with TRBD1. The sample consisted of CD8+ T cells sorted from blood. The CDR3 region has the DNA TGTGCCATCAGCGGGTCCGGGACAGGGGACACCGGGGAGCTGTTTTTT. It yields the protein CAISGSGTGDTGELFF.